The clone carrying this TCR beta chain was seen more than once but under ten times. Antigen: not known. Germline loops: CDR1 SGHTS, CDR2 YDEGEE. V gave up 4 bases and J gave up 3 bases; unmatched junction bases: 3. The CDR3 loop spans 14 amino acids. These data come from a study of T cells in Graves' hyperthyroidism and ophthalmopathy. Looking at the study overall: Staff took peripheral blood when the initial diagnosis was made, before any treatment began.

RNA transcripts gave rise to amplified TCR beta CDR3 regions. Researchers ran a first-round RT-PCR on the TCR CDR3 using the HTBI primer set. In TCRdb, the multiplex PCR reads were re-called with MiXCR into one record per CDR3 protein. This sample has about 710,000 distinct CDR3 sequences, with about 15% found just once. Recently diagnosed hyperthyroidism of less than 2 months' duration affected patients aged 18 to 65. Uncontrolled infection, other autoimmune disease, pregnancy or lactation excluded patients. The study's findings and limits: Blood also carried most thyroid clonotypes expanded above 0.001.

The sample consisted of blood. The clonotype was recovered from a man younger than 35 with Graves' hyperthyroidism. The V and J genes are TRBV5-8 and TRBJ1-4; 7 nucleotides match TRBD1. The chain's CDR3 is CASSRDSSNEKLFF. The DNA for the CDR3 is TGTGCCAGCAGCAGGGACAGTTCTAATGAAAAACTGTTTTTT.